Described below is a single T cell receptor beta chain sequence and its context. How the authors handled the data: Researchers report that nucleated cell counts were estimated from reference gene primer amplification. The repertoire was sequenced with immunoSEQ multiplex PCR; TCRdb's copy has only in-frame clones and lacks some. For V, J and clone size, that table is used; D and trimming come from the DNA. The sample yields about 69,000 clones, almost 80% seen once. The source of the sample is a study of blood T cell repertoires in COVID-19. About the study: Material from acute and convalescent COVID-19 was sourced from the United States, Italy and Spain. In each case, the material was cDNA or gDNA derived from T cells, B-cell-depleted T cells, or PBMCs.

The CDR3 runs to 15 residues. Germline V CDR1 and CDR2: SGHTA, FQGNSA. V lost 5 bases and J lost 6; bases outside the gene matches: 4. Sequenced: peripheral blood. The receptor was isolated from a man aged 55 to 70 with acute or convalescent COVID-19. V is TRBV7-2 and J is TRBJ2-2, with 12 nucleotides matching TRBD2. The CDR3 here is CASSEGLAGSGELFF. The CDR3, as DNA: TGTGCCAGCAGCGAGGGACTAGCGGGCTCCGGGGAGCTGTTTTTT.